This note documents a single TCR beta chain sequence. Repertoires were generated with immunoSEQ multiplex PCR, while TCRdb's copy carries only in-frame clones and drops some. The sample records around 200,000 clones, 80% being singletons. The sample is drawn from a study of blood T cell repertoires in COVID-19. The CDR3 consists of 13 residues. Per germline, CDR1 SGHVS and CDR2 FQNEAQ. The V end was cut by 2 bases, the J end by 2 bases, with 7 bases between. The receptor comes from a woman in her forties with acute COVID-19. J is TRBJ2-7 and V is TRBV7-8; D gene ambiguous. Sequencing input: PBMCs or T cells enriched from blood (not recorded which). CDR3 in DNA: TGTGCCAGCAGCTTAATAAGCCCCTACGAGCAGTACTTC. Amino acid sequence: CASSLISPYEQYF.